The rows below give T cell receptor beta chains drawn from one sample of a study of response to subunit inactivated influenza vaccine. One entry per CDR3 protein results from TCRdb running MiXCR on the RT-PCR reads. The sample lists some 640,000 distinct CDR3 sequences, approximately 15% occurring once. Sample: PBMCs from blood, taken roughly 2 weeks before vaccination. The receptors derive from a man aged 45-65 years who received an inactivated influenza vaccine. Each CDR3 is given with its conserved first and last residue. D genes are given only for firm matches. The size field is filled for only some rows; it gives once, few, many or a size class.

DNA: TGTGCCAGCAGTGAACGGGGCCTACAGGACGCCGGGGCCAACGTCCTGACTTTC; CDR3: CASSERGLQDAGANVLTF; size: NA; V: TRBV6-1; J: TRBJ2-6; D: NA
DNA: TGTGCCAGCAGCGCACTGAAGGGGGTGGGGAGCAATGAGCAGTTCTTC; CDR3: CASSALKGVGSNEQFF; size: NA; V: TRBV7-9; J: TRBJ2-1; D: NA
DNA: TGTGCCAGCAGTCCCGGACAGGGAAGAGCTTTCTTT; CDR3: CASSPGQGRAFF; size: NA; V: TRBV12-3/TRBV12-4; J: TRBJ1-1; D: TRBD1
DNA: TGTGCCAGGGGAGGCGGTGACACCGGGGAGCTGTTTTTT; CDR3: CARGGGDTGELFF; size: many; V: TRBV7-9; J: TRBJ2-2; D: NA
DNA: TGTGCCAGCAGCTTAGCGGGAGGGCCCAATAGGCGGGAGCAGTTCTTC; CDR3: CASSLAGGPNRREQFF; size: few; V: TRBV7-9; J: TRBJ2-1; D: TRBD2
DNA: TGTGCCAGCAGAAACAGGGTTAACTATGGCTACACCTTC; CDR3: CASRNRVNYGYTF; size: many; V: TRBV2; J: TRBJ1-2; D: NA
DNA: TGTGCCAGTAGCTCGACAGGGGGTAATTCACCCCTCCACTTT; CDR3: CASSSTGGNSPLHF; size: many; V: TRBV19; J: TRBJ1-6; D: TRBD1
DNA: TGTGCCAGCAGCCAAGATAGGGCGGGATCCACCGGGGAGCTGTTTTTT; CDR3: CASSQDRAGSTGELFF; size: NA; V: TRBV14; J: TRBJ2-2; D: NA
DNA: TGCGCCAGCAGCTTAACCGCGGCCCGCGCTCACACCGGGGGGCTGTTTTTT; CDR3: CASSLTAARAHTGGLFF; size: NA; V: TRBV5-1; J: TRBJ2-2; D: NA
DNA: TGTGCCAGCAGTTACTCGGGACAGCACAATGAGCAGTTCTTC; CDR3: CASSYSGQHNEQFF; size: many; V: TRBV6-5; J: TRBJ2-1; D: TRBD1
DNA: TGCAGTGCTAGGGGACAGGGATCTCTTGAAAAACTGTTTTTT; CDR3: CSARGQGSLEKLFF; size: NA; V: TRBV20-1; J: TRBJ1-4; D: TRBD1
DNA: TGTGCCAGCAGTTACACTTCAGGGAGCGAAGCTTTCTTT; CDR3: CASSYTSGSEAFF; size: few; V: TRBV6-2/TRBV6-3; J: TRBJ1-1; D: NA
DNA: TGCGCCAGCAGTCAAATAGAAGGGAATGAAGCTTTCTTT; CDR3: CASSQIEGNEAFF; size: NA; V: TRBV23-1; J: TRBJ1-1; D: NA
DNA: TGTGCCAGCAGTGAATATTCGGGCAGTGTTGGTAAAGAGACCCAGTACTTC; CDR3: CASSEYSGSVGKETQYF; size: NA; V: TRBV25-1; J: TRBJ2-5; D: NA
DNA: TGTGCCAGCAGCTTTACGACAGGGGTAGCTGACACCTTC; CDR3: CASSFTTGVADTF; size: few; V: TRBV7-2; J: TRBJ1-2; D: TRBD1
DNA: TGTGCCAGCAAATCGGACACAATCTTTGGGGCCAACGTCCTGACTTTC; CDR3: CASKSDTIFGANVLTF; size: NA; V: TRBV28; J: TRBJ2-6; D: NA
DNA: TGCGGGGCCCCAGGGGATAACTATGGCTACACCTTC; CDR3: CGAPGDNYGYTF; size: NA; V: TRBV20-1; J: TRBJ1-2; D: NA